These 22 T cell receptor beta chains originate from one sample sequenced in a study of cytomegalovirus exposure and HLA in healthy donors. The PCR was carried out with 60 Vbeta primers and 13 Jbeta primers. Profiled with immunoSEQ multiplex PCR; TCRdb holds only in-frame clones, not every one. The repertoire holds about 130,000 clones, with around three quarters as singletons. Sequencing used PBMCs. The source of these receptors is a man aged 25-45 years in good health and CMV-seronegative.

A few counts support this clone. This chain links TRBV6-5 with TRBJ1-2; no clear D gene. The CDR3 spans 11 residues. V lost 6 bases and J lost 8, with 10 bases in between. Germline-derived CDR1 and CDR2 are MNHEY and SVGAGI. The DNA for the CDR3 is TGTGCCAGCAGGAGAGACGGGGGCTACACCTTC. This gives the protein CASRRDGGYTF.

This clone is a singleton in its sample. The sample contains more than one DNA sequence encoding this CDR3. The gene calls are TRBV29-1 and TRBJ2-3, with TRBD2 matching 8 bases. This CDR3 comprises 13 residues. CDR1 SQVTM and CDR2 ANQGSEA come from the germline V gene. After removal of 1 base from V and 4 bases from J, the junction contained 1 base not matched to a gene. This chain's CDR3 is CSVEVSGADTQYF. CDR3 nucleotides: TGCAGCGTTGAAGTTAGCGGGGCAGATACGCAGTATTTT.

This rearrangement joins TRBV29-1 to TRBJ1-1, with unresolved D. CDR1 is SQVTM and CDR2 is ANQGSEA in the germline V gene. Trimming stripped 1 base from V and 1 base from J, with 13 bases between. This CDR3 comprises 15 residues. This CDR3 reads CSVEGHRRGNTEAFF. CDR3 DNA sequence: TGCAGCGTTGAAGGGCATCGGCGGGGGAACACTGAAGCTTTCTTT.

V usage is TRBV2 and J usage is TRBJ2-7; the D gene is possibly TRBD2 (5 bases). The V gene's germline CDR1 is SNHLY and CDR2 FYNNEI. Trimming left V 10 bases short and J 2 bases short, with 15 bases between. The CDR3 covers 13 residues. CDR3 in amino acids: CATRTGPTYEQYF. The CDR3 coding sequence is TGTGCCACCAGGACTGGTCCGACCTACGAGCAGTACTTC.

V gene TRBV6-1 combines with J gene TRBJ1-2; 7 bases fit TRBD1. With V trimmed by 6 bases and J by 7 bases, 14 bases remained unmatched. The CDR3 contains 15 residues. CDR1 is MNHNS, CDR2 SASEGT, per germline. CDR3 DNA: TGTGCCAGCAGAACATCAGGGGGAACATCCTGTGGCTACACCTTC. It specifies CASRTSGGTSCGYTF.

The rearrangement uses TRBV5-1 and TRBJ2-5, with 7 nucleotides matching TRBD1. CDR3 length: 15 amino acids. Trimming cost V 4 bases and J 1 base; bases outside gene matches: 7. Germline V gives CDR1 SGHRS, CDR2 YFSETQ. The DNA for the CDR3 is TGCGCCAGCAGCGTCCACGGGACAGTCCAAGAGACCCAGTACTTC. As protein: CASSVHGTVQETQYF.

The rearrangement joins TRBV19 to TRBJ1-5; perhaps TRBD1 as D (6 bases). Between the trimmed V and J ends, which lost 9 bases and 1 base, there was a span of 16 bases. The CDR3 is made up of 15 amino acids. Germline V lookup: CDR1 LNHDA, CDR2 SQIVND (reference sequence). The CDR3 DNA sequence: TGTGCCAGCCAATTTGGGGGCGCGAGCAATCAGCCCCAGCATTTT. It is translated as CASQFGGASNQPQHF.

In DNA form, the CDR3 reads TGTGCCACCAGCAGGGCCCCCGGGGCGAGGAATAGCGGGGCCTGGGGGCAGTACTTC. This codes for CATSRAPGARNSGAWGQYF. This sequence joins TRBV15 and TRBJ2-7; TRBD2 agrees at 8 bases. V lost 3 bases and J lost 9; bases outside the gene matches: 25. Germline-derived CDR1 and CDR2 are LNHNV and YYDKDF (reference sequence). The CDR3 is made up of 19 amino acids.

CDR3 amino acids: CASSPTSGSYNEQFF. The DNA of the CDR3 is TGCGCCAGCAGCCCAACTAGCGGCTCCTACAATGAGCAGTTCTTC. The chain is built from TRBV5-1 and TRBJ2-1; 8 bases match TRBD2. Germline CDR1 reads SGHRS; CDR2 reads YFSETQ. The J segment lost 0 bases and the V segment lost 4 bases, leaving 3 bases of the junction unmatched. This CDR3 region has 15 residues.

J is TRBJ1-1 and V is TRBV19, with D perhaps matching TRBD1 (5 bases). CDR3 size: 11 residues. Trimming pared 6 bases from V and 11 bases from J, leaving 13 bases between. The germline CDR1 and CDR2 sequences are LNHDA and SQIVND (reference sequence). The chain's CDR3 is CASSQGCWAFF. CDR3 nucleotides: TGTGCCAGTAGCCAGGGATGCTGGGCTTTCTTT.

The chain couples TRBV27 to TRBJ2-7; tentatively, D is TRBD1 (6 bases). CDR3 length: 14 residues. V shed 2 bases and J shed 5 bases, with 13 bases lying between them. CDR1 MNHEY and CDR2 SMNVEV come from the germline V gene (reference sequence). The CDR3 loop reads CASSLRYRVNEQYF. The CDR3 region has the DNA TGTGCCAGCAGTTTAAGGTACAGGGTCAACGAGCAGTACTTC.

The chain joins TRBV19 to TRBJ2-3, with 12 bases that match TRBD2. CDR3 length equals 16 residues. Germline trimming cut 8 bases from V and 3 bases from J; bases unmatched to any gene: 9. Germline V gives CDR1 LNHDA, CDR2 SQIVND (reference sequence). As DNA, the CDR3 is TGTGCCAGTGCGCTAGCGGGAGGGCCAATTACAGATACGCAGTATTTT. The encoded protein is CASALAGGPITDTQYF.

Of note for this clone: A junction end diverges from the germline sequence, so it may reflect a read error. The chain has TRBV30 and TRBJ1-2; 10 bases line up with TRBD1. In germline, CDR1 is GTSNPN, CDR2 SVGIG (reference sequence). The CDR3 is 14 amino acids. CDR3 amino acids: CAWTPDRGNYGYPF. DNA for the CDR3: TGTGCCTGGACCCCGGACAGGGGGAACTATGGCTACCCCTTC.

CDR3 nucleotide sequence: TGTGCCAGCAGGTTCGAAGGGGCCTGGGAGCAGTACTTC. This sequence encodes CASRFEGAWEQYF. The chain employs TRBV6-6 and TRBJ2-7, with a weak D call TRBD1 (5 bases). Germline-derived CDR1 and CDR2 are MNHNY and SVGAGI (reference sequence). The V end was cut by 6 bases, the J end by 7 bases, with 16 bases between. The CDR3 covers 13 residues.

The CDR3 is CASSQIGGGTDTQYF. As DNA, the CDR3 is TGTGCCAGTAGTCAAATCGGGGGGGGCACAGATACGCAGTATTTT. This chain links TRBV19 with TRBJ2-3, with 8 bases matching TRBD2. The germline gives CDR1 LNHDA, CDR2 SQIVND (reference sequence). This CDR3 has 15 amino acids. The V segment lost 5 bases and the J segment 1 base; nucleotides outside the gene matches: 5.

V is TRBV7-3 and J is TRBJ2-3, with D unclear. The ends were cut back, 2 bases at V and 0 bases at J, with 12 bases in the middle. The V gene's germline CDR1 is SGHTA and CDR2 FQGTGA. The length of the CDR3 is 16 residues. CDR3 in DNA: TGTGCCAGCAGCTTAGGAGACTTCTTTAGCACAGATACGCAGTATTTT. Amino acids: CASSLGDFFSTDTQYF.

The CDR3 nucleotides are TGTGCCAGCAGTGGAGACTGGTACTACGAGCAGTACTTC. Protein product: CASSGDWYYEQYF. The chain carries TRBV6-6 and TRBJ2-7, with no clear D. CDR1 MNHNY and CDR2 SVGAGI come from the germline V gene (reference sequence). The CDR3 spans 13 residues. V was pared by 5 bases and J by 3 bases, with 11 bases between.

The rearrangement links TRBV28 to TRBJ1-4; D may be TRBD1 (5 bases). This CDR3 region has 13 residues. Per germline, CDR1 MDHEN and CDR2 SYDVKM. V lost 2 bases to trimming and J lost 12 bases, with 13 bases between them. CDR3 loop: CASSLIQAGELFF. In nucleotides, the CDR3 is TGTGCCAGCAGTTTAATACAGGCGGGAGAACTGTTTTTT.

The chain has TRBV9 and TRBJ2-7, with D possibly TRBD1 on 7 matching bases. The CDR3 consists of 14 residues. The germline V gene encodes CDR1 SGDLS and CDR2 YYNGEE. The germline V and J ends were trimmed by 0 bases and 6 bases, with 13 bases remaining between them. DNA of the CDR3: TGTGCCAGCAGCGTAGGGATCCAGGGGGGCGAGCAGTACTTC. It specifies CASSVGIQGGEQYF.

The chain combines TRBV7-2 with TRBJ1-5, with D tentatively TRBD1 (6 bases). The ends were cut back, 1 base at V and 3 bases at J, with 13 bases in the middle. The V gene's germline CDR1 is SGHTA and CDR2 FQGNSA. The length of the CDR3 is 16 residues. The CDR3 is CASSLVASGANQPQHF. Written as DNA, the CDR3 is TGTGCCAGCAGCTTAGTTGCTTCAGGGGCCAATCAGCCCCAGCATTTT.

The rearrangement joins TRBV19 to TRBJ2-7, with a tentative D call TRBD1 (7 bases). V lost 3 bases and J 4 bases, leaving 13 bases between the germline ends. The V gene's germline CDR1 is LNHDA and CDR2 SQIVND (reference sequence). This CDR3 has 14 residues. CDR3 amino acids: CASSIAGQSYEQYF. Written as DNA, the CDR3 is TGTGCCAGTAGTATTGCGGGACAGAGTTACGAGCAGTACTTC. Variable domain in full (rest from reference TRBV19 and TRBJ2-7): DGGITQSPKYLFRKEGQNVTLSCEQNLNHDAMYWYRQDPGQGLRLIYYSQIVNDFQKGDIAEGYSVSREKKESFPLTVTSAQKNPTAFYLCASSIAGQSYEQYFGPGTRLTVT.

The chain recombines TRBV15 with TRBJ1-2; possible D gene TRBD1, 6 bases. V lost 4 bases to trimming and J lost 3 bases, with 15 bases between them. CDR3 length: 15 amino acids. The germline V gene has CDR1 LNHNV and CDR2 YYDKDF (reference sequence). CDR3 in amino acids: CATSTALRGDYGYTF. CDR3 coding DNA: TGTGCCACCAGCACTGCTCTCAGGGGCGACTATGGCTACACCTTC.